Listed below are T cell receptor beta chains from one sample, sequenced in a study of T cell responses to AZD1222 COVID-19 vaccine. The method was immunoSEQ multiplex PCR; TCRdb's version includes in-frame clones alone and lacks a portion of them. The sample shows 150,000 to 250,000 clones, 90% to 95% of them seen only once. The sequencing here drew on peripheral blood, taken 28 days after the second AZD1222 dose. The receptor set was obtained from an adult who received the AZD1222 COVID-19 vaccine. The conserved cysteine and the conserved F or W are not part of the CDR3 here. Each record gives: clone size, V gene, CDR3 protein. Expanded clones are given a class, and other clones once, few, many or no size at all.

>.|TRBV5-1
ASSRTGASVNEKLF
>.|TRBV20-1
SAGSGALYT
>.|TRBV15
ATSSERGGRDEQF
>.|TRBV18
ASSQQGAHSYEQY
>.|TRBV6-5
ASSRRLSNEQF
>.|TRBV14
ASSQTSYLGTRDGNEKLF
>.|TRBV5-4
ASSAGLAEIYEQY
>.|TRBV5-1
ASSPGGGGHEKLF
>.|TRBV24-1
ATSVGGGNTEAF
>.|TRBV6-5
ASSYEGSGANVLT
>.|TRBV28
ASSPRDRGPRPPQH
>.|TRBV9
ASSEDRQGPVNSPLH
>.|TRBV24-1
ATSDAGGQYEQY
>once|TRBV19
ASSPPTLPGELF
>.|TRBV6-5
ASGWVGETQY
>.|TRBV4-2
ASQDSGRSSYNEQF
>.|TRBV5-1
ASSSGGGQGGYEQY
>.|TRBV5-6
ASSLGTGRGTEAF
>once|TRBV4-1
ASSQATSESYNEQF
>.|TRBV5-4
ASSPTGRDNEKLF
>.|TRBV6-5
ASNPRDRDTQY
>.|TRBV6-5
ASGIQGLANEKLF
>.|TRBV29-1
SVDRGDTSLRYGYT
>.|TRBV7-3
ASSLGGGTYSYNEQF
>once|TRBV7-2
ASSLETLPTTNEKLF
>.|TRBV28
ASRLGGYSNQPQH
>.|TRBV6-6
ASSPAGGVGNTIY
>.|TRBV27
ASSLGGGQGYGYT
>.|TRBV3-1/TRBV3-2
ASCAGRGWMNEQF
>.|TRBV6-5
ASSYSGGLADTQY
>.|TRBV20-1
SASHAGNSGANVLT
>.|TRBV7-9
ASSLGGAESTDTQY
>.|TRBV5-1
ASSSGTGGGEQF
>.|TRBV5-5
ASSSSGQVHYEQY
>.|TRBV11-2
ASSLIRGQNGELF
>.|TRBV7-2
ASSPGGTAGNTIY
>.|TRBV2
ASRGTAGTGELF
>.|TRBV5-4
ASTFPGGGTEAF
>.|TRBV28
ASSFGPTRRNTEAF
>.|TRBV5-1
ASSVDRPTGELF
>.|TRBV11-3
ASSLELAGVSYNEQF
>.|TRBV7-2
ASSLAQGQPQH
>.|TRBV6-5
ASRVVATRDYGYT
>.|TRBV7-2
ASSLGGPDTQY
>.|TRBV19
ASSIPGGAGYT
>.|TRBV7-2
ASSSRGTGPSPLH
>.|TRBV6-1
ASSEAMRESYTEAF
>few|TRBV18
ASSPGQIQETQY
>.|TRBV2
ASSETGGGGNTIY
>.|TRBV6-6
ASSYSAPNTEAF
>.|TRBV20-1
SASLGGLVRAGGSQY
>.|TRBV7-9
ASSLVGGLDTEAF
>.|TRBV19
ASSVLTGAAF
>.|TRBV19
ASRQGAYSYQPQH
>.|TRBV6-6
ASSKGRLPNYGYT
>.|TRBV27
ASSLGGSNQPQH